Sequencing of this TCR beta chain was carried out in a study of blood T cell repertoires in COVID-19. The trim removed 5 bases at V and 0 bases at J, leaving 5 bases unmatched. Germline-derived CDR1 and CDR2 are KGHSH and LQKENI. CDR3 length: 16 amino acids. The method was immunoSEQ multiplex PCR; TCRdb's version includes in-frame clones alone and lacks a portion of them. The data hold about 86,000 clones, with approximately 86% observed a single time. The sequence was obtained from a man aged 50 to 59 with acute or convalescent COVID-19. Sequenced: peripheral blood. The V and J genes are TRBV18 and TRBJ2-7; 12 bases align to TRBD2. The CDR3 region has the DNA TGTGCCAGCTCAACCGAGACTAGCGGGGGCTCCTACGAGCAGTACTTC. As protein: CASSTETSGGSYEQYF.